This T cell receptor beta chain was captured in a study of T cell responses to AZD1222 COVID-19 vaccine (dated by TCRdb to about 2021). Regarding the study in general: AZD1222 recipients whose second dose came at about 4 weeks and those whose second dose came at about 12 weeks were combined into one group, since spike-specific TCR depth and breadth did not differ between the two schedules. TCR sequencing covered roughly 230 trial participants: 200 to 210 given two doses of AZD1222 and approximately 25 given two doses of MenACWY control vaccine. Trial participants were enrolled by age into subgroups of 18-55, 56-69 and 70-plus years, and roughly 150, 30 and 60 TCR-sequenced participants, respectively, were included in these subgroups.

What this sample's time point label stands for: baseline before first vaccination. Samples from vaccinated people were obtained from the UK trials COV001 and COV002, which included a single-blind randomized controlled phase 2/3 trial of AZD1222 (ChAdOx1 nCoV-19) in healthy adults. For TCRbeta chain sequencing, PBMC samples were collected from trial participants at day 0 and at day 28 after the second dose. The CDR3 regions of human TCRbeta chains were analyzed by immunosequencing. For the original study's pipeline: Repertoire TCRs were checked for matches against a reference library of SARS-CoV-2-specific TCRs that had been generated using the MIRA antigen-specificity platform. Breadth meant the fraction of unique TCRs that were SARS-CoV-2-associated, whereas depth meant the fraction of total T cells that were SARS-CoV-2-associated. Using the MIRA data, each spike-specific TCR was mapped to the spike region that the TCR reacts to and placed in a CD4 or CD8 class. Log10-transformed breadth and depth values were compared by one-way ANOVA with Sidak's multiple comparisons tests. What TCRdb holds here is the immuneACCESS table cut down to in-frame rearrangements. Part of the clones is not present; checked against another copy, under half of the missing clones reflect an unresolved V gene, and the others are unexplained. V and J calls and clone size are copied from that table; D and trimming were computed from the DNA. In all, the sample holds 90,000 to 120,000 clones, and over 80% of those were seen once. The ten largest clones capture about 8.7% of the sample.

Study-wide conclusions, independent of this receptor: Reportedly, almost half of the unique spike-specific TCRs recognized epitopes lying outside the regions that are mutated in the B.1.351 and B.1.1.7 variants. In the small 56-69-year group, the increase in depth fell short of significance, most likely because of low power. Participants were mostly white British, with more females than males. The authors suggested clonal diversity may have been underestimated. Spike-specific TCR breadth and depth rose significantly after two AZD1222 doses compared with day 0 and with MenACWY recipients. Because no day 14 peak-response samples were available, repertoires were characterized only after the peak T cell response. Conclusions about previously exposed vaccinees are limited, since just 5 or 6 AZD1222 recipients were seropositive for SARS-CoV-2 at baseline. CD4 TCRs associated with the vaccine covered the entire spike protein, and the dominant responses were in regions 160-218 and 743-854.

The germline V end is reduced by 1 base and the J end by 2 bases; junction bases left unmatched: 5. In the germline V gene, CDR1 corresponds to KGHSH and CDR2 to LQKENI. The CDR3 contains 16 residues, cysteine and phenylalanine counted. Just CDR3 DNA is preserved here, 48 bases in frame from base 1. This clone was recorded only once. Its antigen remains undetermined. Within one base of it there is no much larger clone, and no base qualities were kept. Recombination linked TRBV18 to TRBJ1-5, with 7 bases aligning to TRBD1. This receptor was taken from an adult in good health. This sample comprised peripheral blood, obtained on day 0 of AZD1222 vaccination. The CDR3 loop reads CASSPLAGQGNQPQHF. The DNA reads TGTGCCAGCTCACCACTGGCCGGACAGGGCAATCAGCCCCAGCATTTT.